Each of the 10 T cell receptor beta chains below was sequenced from the same sample in a study of T cells in Graves' hyperthyroidism and ophthalmopathy (dated by TCRdb to about 2019). The library was produced with multiplex PCR. Sequencing was carried out with an Illumina HiSeq 2000. Amplification of TCR beta CDR3 regions was carried out from RNA transcripts. A first-round RT-PCR of the TCR CDR3 used the HTBI primer set with the Qiagen OneStep RT-PCR kit. In TCRdb, the public reads were trimmed at Q25 with fastp and aligned with MiXCR, with productive beta chains retained. Here each entry gathers all rows of one CDR3 protein and keeps the most common genes and DNA. The sample table records 600,000 to 650,000 distinct CDR3 sequences; less than 25% of these occur just once. Of the sample, roughly 30% is held by the ten largest clones. The sequenced sample consisted of blood. These receptors all stem from a man aged 30 to 45 with Graves' ophthalmopathy.

This clonotype was recorded at least ten times. The V and J genes are TRBV18 and TRBJ2-7; 7 nucleotides line up with TRBD1. Germline loops: CDR1 KGHSH, CDR2 LQKENI. CDR3 length: 14 amino acids. J gave up 4 bases and V 6 bases, and 9 bases lay outside the gene matches. The CDR3 protein is CASSSGTATYEQYF. CDR3 nucleotides: TGTGCCAGCTCCTCCGGGACAGCCACTTACGAGCAGTACTTC.

The table lists this clonotype with a few counts. V is TRBV5-1 and J is TRBJ2-1; D is perhaps TRBD1 (8 bases). V lost 4 bases and J lost 8, with 16 bases in between. Germline assignment: CDR1 SGHRS and CDR2 YFSETQ. The length of the CDR3 is 14 residues. The CDR3 bases are TGCGCCAGCAGCCCCGGACAGGGAGGGGATGAGCAGTTCTTC. Protein sequence: CASSPGQGGDEQFF.

This clonotype was detected many times. The J gene is TRBJ1-1, the V gene TRBV30, with D unclear. There are 11 residues in the CDR3. Trimming removed 5 bases from V and 6 bases from J, with 10 bases in between. CDR1 and CDR2 (germline): GTSNPN, SVGIG (reference sequence). The CDR3 loop is CAWGDKPEAFF. The CDR3 region has the DNA TGTGCCTGGGGGGATAAACCTGAAGCTTTCTTT.

This clonotype appeared a few times. The chain links TRBV5-1 to TRBJ1-2, with D perhaps matching TRBD1 (5 bases). The CDR3 runs to 16 residues. With 0 bases removed from V and 5 bases from J, the gap between germline ends came to 17 bases. The germline V gene encodes CDR1 SGHRS and CDR2 YFSETQ. CDR3 residues: CASSLDGGTTSYGYTF. The CDR3 DNA is TGCGCCAGCAGCTTGGATGGGGGGACGACGTCATATGGCTACACCTTC.

This clonotype was seen a few times. The J gene is TRBJ2-7, the V gene TRBV7-2, with 7 bases lining up with TRBD1. The germline CDR1 and CDR2 sequences are SGHTA and FQGNSA. The ends lost 3 bases at V and 7 bases at J; junction bases unmatched: 9. The CDR3 contains 14 residues. The CDR3 protein is CASSFWAGGREQYF. CDR3 DNA sequence: TGTGCCAGCAGCTTTTGGGCAGGGGGAAGGGAGCAGTACTTC.

The chain has TRBV3-1 and TRBJ2-3; D not certain. CDR3 size: 13 residues. Trimming removed 8 bases at V and 6 bases at J, with 15 bases between. The germline gives CDR1 LGHDT, CDR2 YNNKEL (reference sequence). CDR3 sequence reads: CASEPPDMDTQYF. In DNA form, the CDR3 reads TGTGCCAGCGAGCCCCCGGATATGGATACGCAGTATTTT.

This clonotype was found a few times. In DNA form, the CDR3 reads TGTGCCAGCAGTTGGGGGACTAGCGGGAGGGGCGAGCAGTTCTTC. Its translation: CASSWGTSGRGEQFF. The genes are TRBV12-3 or TRBV12-4 and TRBJ2-1, with 16 bases aligning to TRBD2. The CDR3 is 15 residues long. Trimming at V came to 4 bases and at J to 10 bases, leaving 4 bases not matched to a gene.

This clonotype has ten or more counts. The chain couples TRBV11-2 to TRBJ1-1; D unresolved. CDR3 length: 13 amino acids. V was clipped by 0 bases and J by 2 bases, with 4 bases between them. Germline assignment: CDR1 SGHAT and CDR2 FQNNGV. Here the CDR3 reads CASSLDPNTEAFF. The CDR3 coding sequence is TGTGCCAGCAGCTTAGACCCAAACACTGAAGCTTTCTTT.

V gene TRBV2 combines with J gene TRBJ2-7, with a weak D call TRBD2 (5 bases). The CDR3 loop spans 14 amino acids. Trimming took off 7 bases at V and 2 bases at J, with 15 bases between the two ends. Per the germline V gene, CDR1 is SNHLY and CDR2 is FYNNEI. CDR3 residues: CASTGVWLAYEQYF. The DNA of the CDR3 is TGTGCCAGCACCGGGGTCTGGTTGGCCTACGAGCAGTACTTC.

The chain is built from TRBV4-1 and TRBJ2-2, with a possible D match to TRBD1 (5 bases). There are 18 residues in the CDR3. V was cut by 0 bases and J by 2 bases, with 16 bases left in between. Germline assignment: CDR1 MGHRA and CDR2 YSYEKL. The CDR3 DNA reads TGCGCCAGCAGCCAAGATGTCGCAGGGTCGTATAACACCGGGGAGCTGTTTTTT. Translation: CASSQDVAGSYNTGELFF.